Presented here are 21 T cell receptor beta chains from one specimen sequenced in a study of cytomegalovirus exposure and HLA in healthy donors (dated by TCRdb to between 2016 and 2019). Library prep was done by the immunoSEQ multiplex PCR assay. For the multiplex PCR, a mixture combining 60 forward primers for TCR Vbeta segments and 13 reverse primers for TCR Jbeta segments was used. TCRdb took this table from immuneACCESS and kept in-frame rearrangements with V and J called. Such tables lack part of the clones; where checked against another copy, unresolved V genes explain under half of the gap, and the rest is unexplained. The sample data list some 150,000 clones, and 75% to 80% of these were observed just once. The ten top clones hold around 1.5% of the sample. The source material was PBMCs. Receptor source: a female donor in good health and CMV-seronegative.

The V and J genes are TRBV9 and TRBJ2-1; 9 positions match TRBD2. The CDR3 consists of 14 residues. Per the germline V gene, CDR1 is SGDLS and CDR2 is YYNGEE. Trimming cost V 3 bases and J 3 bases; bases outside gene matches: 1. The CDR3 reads CASSATSGYNEQFF. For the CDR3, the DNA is TGTGCCAGCAGCGCGACTAGCGGCTACAATGAGCAGTTCTTC.

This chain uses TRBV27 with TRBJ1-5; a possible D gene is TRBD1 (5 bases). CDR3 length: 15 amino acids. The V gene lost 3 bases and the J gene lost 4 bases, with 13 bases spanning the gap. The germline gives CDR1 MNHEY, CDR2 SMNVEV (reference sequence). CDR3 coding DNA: TGTGCCAGCAGTTTGGCAGGGATGCTTAATCAGCCCCAGCATTTT. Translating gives CASSLAGMLNQPQHF.

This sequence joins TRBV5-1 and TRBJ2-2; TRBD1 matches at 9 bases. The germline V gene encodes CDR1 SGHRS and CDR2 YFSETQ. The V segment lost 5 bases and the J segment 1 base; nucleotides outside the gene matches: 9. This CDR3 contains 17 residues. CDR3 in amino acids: CASRSFPGQGNTGELFF. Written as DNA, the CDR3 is TGCGCCAGCAGATCCTTTCCGGGACAGGGGAACACCGGGGAGCTGTTTTTT.

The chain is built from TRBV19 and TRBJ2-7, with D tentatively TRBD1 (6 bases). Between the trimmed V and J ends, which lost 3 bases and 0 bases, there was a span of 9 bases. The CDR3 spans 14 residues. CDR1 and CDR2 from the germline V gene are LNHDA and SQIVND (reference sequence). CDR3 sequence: CASSMGAFSYEQYF. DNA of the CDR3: TGTGCCAGTAGTATGGGGGCCTTCTCCTACGAGCAGTACTTC.

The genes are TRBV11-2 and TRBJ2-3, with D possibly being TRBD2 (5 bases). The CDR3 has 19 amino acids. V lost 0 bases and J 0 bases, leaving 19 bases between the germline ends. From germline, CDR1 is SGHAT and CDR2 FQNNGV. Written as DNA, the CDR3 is TGTGCCAGCAGCTTAGATGCCCCTCGGGCGCGGGCTAGCACAGATACGCAGTATTTT. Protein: CASSLDAPRARASTDTQYF.

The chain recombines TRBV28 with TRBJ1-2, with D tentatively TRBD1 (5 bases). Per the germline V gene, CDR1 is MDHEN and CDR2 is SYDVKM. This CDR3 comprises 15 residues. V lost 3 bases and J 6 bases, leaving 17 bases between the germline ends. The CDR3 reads CASSLEGSVVDGYTF. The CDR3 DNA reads TGTGCCAGCAGTTTGGAGGGGAGTGTTGTTGATGGCTACACCTTC.

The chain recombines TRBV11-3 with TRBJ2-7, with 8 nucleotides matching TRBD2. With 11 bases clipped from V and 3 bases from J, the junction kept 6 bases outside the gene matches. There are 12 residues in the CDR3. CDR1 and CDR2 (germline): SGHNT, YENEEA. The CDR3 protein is CARQTSGYEQYF. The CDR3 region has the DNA TGTGCCCGCCAAACTAGCGGCTACGAGCAGTACTTC.

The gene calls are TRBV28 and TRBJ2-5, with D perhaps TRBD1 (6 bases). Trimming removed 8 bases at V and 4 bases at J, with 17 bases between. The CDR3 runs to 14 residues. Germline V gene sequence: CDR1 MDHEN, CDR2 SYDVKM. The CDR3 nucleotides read TGTGCCAGCGGCAACAGGGTGGTGAGAGAGACCCAGTACTTC. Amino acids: CASGNRVVRETQYF.

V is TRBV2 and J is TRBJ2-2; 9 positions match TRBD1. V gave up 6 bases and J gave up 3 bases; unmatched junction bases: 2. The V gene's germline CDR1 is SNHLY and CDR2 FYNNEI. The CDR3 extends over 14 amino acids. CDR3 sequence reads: CASRTGGDTGELFF. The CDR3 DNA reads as TGTGCCAGCAGGACAGGGGGGGACACCGGGGAGCTGTTTTTT.

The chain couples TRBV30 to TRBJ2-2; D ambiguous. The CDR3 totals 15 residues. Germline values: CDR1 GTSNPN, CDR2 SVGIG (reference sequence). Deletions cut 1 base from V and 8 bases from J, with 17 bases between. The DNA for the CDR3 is TGTGCCTGGAGTGGCCTAGAGAATTACGCTGGGGAGCTGTTTTTT. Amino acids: CAWSGLENYAGELFF.

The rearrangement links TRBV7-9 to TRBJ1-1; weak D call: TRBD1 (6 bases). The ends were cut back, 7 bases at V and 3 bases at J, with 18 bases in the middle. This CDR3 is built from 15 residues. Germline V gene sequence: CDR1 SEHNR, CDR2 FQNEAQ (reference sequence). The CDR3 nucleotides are TGTGCCAGCAATTTCTGGGGGCTGGGTGACACTGAAGCTTTCTTT. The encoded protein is CASNFWGLGDTEAFF.

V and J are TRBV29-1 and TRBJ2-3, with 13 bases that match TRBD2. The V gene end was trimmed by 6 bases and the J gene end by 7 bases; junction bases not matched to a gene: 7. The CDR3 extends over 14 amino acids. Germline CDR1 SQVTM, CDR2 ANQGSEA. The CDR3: CSVGTSGTKHTQYF. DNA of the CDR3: TGCAGCGTCGGGACTAGCGGGACTAAACATACGCAGTATTTT.

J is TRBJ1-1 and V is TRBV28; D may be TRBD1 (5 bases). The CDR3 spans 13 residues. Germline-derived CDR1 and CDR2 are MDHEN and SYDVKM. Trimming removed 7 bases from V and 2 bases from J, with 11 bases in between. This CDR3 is CASIGGGNTEAFF. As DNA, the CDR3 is TGTGCCAGCATTGGCGGGGGTAACACTGAAGCTTTCTTT.

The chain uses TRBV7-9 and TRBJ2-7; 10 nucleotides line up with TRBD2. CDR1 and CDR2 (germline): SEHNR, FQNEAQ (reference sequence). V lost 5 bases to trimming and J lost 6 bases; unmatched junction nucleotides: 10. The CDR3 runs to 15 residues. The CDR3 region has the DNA TGTGCCAGCAGCCCCGGGGCTAGCGGGAGAAGCGAGCAGTACTTC. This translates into CASSPGASGRSEQYF.

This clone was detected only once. The CDR3 DNA reads as TGTGCCAGCAGCCGAACACAGGGTGACTATGGCTACACCTTC. Its translation is CASSRTQGDYGYTF. The genes are TRBV7-2 and TRBJ1-2, with D tentatively TRBD1 (6 bases). Trimming took 5 bases from V and 3 from J, leaving 13 bases between them. The CDR3 is made up of 14 amino acids. The germline V gene has CDR1 SGHTA and CDR2 FQGNSA.

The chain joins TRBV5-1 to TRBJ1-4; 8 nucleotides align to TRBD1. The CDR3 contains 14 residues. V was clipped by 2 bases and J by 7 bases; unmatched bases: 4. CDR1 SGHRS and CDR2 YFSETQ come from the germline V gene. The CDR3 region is CASSFSGTGEKLFF. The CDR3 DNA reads TGCGCCAGCAGCTTTTCGGGGACAGGTGAAAAACTGTTTTTT.

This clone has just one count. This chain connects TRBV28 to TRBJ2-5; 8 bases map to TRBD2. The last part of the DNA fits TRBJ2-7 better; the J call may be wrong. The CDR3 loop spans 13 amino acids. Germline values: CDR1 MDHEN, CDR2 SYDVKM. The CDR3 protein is CASSSGGFHEQYF. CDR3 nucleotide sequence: TGTGCCAGTAGCAGCGGGGGCTTCCACGAGCAGTACTTC.

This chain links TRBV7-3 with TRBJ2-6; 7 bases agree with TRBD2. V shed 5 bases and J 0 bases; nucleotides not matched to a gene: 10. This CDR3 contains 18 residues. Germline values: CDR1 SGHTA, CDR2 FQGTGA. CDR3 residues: CASSRPERTSSGANVLTF. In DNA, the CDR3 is TGTGCCAGCAGCCGACCGGAGCGGACTAGCTCTGGGGCCAACGTCCTGACTTTC.

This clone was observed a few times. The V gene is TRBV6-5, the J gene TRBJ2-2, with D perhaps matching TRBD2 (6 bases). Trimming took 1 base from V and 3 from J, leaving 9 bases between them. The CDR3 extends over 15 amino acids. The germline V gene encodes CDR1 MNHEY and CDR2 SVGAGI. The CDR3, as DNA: TGTGCCAGCAGTTACTTGGGGGGTGACACCGGGGAGCTGTTTTTT. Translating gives CASSYLGGDTGELFF.

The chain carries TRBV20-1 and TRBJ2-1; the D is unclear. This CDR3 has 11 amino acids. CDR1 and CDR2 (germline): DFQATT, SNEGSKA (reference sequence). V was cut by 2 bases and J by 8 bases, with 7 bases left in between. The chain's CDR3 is CSARHTDEQFF. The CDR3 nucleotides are TGCAGTGCTAGACATACAGATGAGCAGTTCTTC.

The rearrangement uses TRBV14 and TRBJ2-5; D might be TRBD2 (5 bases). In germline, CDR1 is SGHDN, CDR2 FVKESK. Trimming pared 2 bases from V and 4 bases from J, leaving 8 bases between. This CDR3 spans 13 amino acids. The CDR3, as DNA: TGTGCCAGCAGCCAAAGGACTTTAGAGACCCAGTACTTC. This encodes CASSQRTLETQYF.